Each of the 9 T cell receptor beta chains below was sequenced from the same sample in a study of T cells after yellow fever vaccination. TCRdb re-called the 5' RACE reads through MiXCR, storing one row per CDR3 protein. The data show under 300,000 distinct CDR3 sequences, roughly 6.2% seen once. The specimen was CD4+ T cells sorted from PBMCs, collected on the day of the yellow fever booster vaccination. The receptors were gathered from a man aged 25 to 45 who received the YFV17D yellow fever vaccine.

The chain is built from TRBV21-1 and TRBJ2-1; TRBD1, as called in the table, went unchecked against the DNA. TRBV21-1 represents a pseudogene. The CDR3 contains 18 residues. CDR3 sequence (DNA): TGTGCCAGCAGCAAAGATCGGACCGCCCACCTTTCCTACAATGAGCAGTTCTTC. Its translation is CASSKDRTAHLSYNEQFF.

This clonotype was detected many times. J is TRBJ2-7 and V is TRBV20-1, with TRBD2 matching over 9 bases. The V gene end was trimmed by 0 bases and the J gene end by 1 base; junction bases not matched to a gene: 13. The germline V gene has CDR1 DFQATT and CDR2 SNEGSKA (reference sequence). The CDR3 consists of 18 residues. The CDR3 spells CSAREASSGITRSYEQYF. The CDR3 coding sequence is TGCAGTGCTAGAGAGGCGTCTAGCGGGATTACGAGGTCCTACGAGCAGTACTTC.

This clonotype showed up just a few times. The chain employs TRBV18 and TRBJ2-5; 7 bases are shared with TRBD1. CDR1 and CDR2 from the germline V gene are KGHSH and LQKENI. The CDR3 contains 14 residues. Losses at the gene ends were 5 bases for V and 4 bases for J; bases not matched to a gene: 7. CDR3 sequence: CASSYTGVPETQYF. CDR3 bases: TGTGCCAGCTCATACACAGGGGTCCCAGAGACCCAGTACTTC.

This clonotype was recorded a few times. The rearrangement uses TRBV5-5 and TRBJ2-1; no definite D call. The germline V gene encodes CDR1 SGHKS and CDR2 YYEKEE (reference sequence). Trimming removed 2 bases from V and 4 bases from J, with 7 bases in between. The CDR3 spans 13 residues. CDR3 loop: CASSFEAYNEQFF. As DNA, the CDR3 is TGTGCCAGCAGCTTTGAGGCATACAATGAGCAGTTCTTC.

The chain recombines TRBV5-1 with TRBJ2-6, with a possible D match to TRBD1 (6 bases). Germline lookup yields CDR1 SGHRS and CDR2 YFSETQ. The CDR3 runs to 16 residues. The germline V and J ends were trimmed by 3 bases and 2 bases, with 12 bases remaining between them. Here the CDR3 reads CASSSGVGAGANVLTF. In DNA, the CDR3 is TGCGCCAGCAGCTCAGGGGTCGGGGCTGGGGCCAACGTCCTGACTTTC. Full variable domain (rest looked up from reference TRBV5-1 and TRBJ2-6): KAGVTQTPRYLIKTRGQQVTLSCSPISGHRSVSWYQQTPGQGLQFLFEYFSETQRNKGNFPGRFSGRQFSNSRSEMNVSTLELGDSALYLCASSSGVGAGANVLTFGAGSRLTVL.

The chain couples TRBV7-2 to TRBJ1-6, with D maybe TRBD1 (5 bases). From germline, CDR1 is SGHTA and CDR2 FQGNSA. Trimming took 6 bases from V and 10 from J, leaving 16 bases between them. The CDR3 runs to 14 residues. CDR3 bases: TGTGCCAGCAGTACGCAGGGTGGAAAATCACCCCTCCACTTT. Amino acids: CASSTQGGKSPLHF.

This clonotype was seen repeatedly, ten times or more. This rearrangement joins TRBV28 to TRBJ1-2; the D gene is possibly TRBD1 (5 bases). V was pared by 1 base and J by 8 bases, with 20 bases between. Germline-derived CDR1 and CDR2 are MDHEN and SYDVKM. This CDR3 has 16 amino acids. CDR3 sequence: CASSLLGPGLKGGYTF. The CDR3 DNA is TGTGCCAGCAGTTTATTAGGGCCAGGGCTAAAGGGGGGCTACACCTTC.

J is TRBJ2-5 and V is TRBV6-2 or TRBV6-3, with 13 nucleotides matching TRBD2. Germline CDR1 is MNHEY and CDR2 is SVGEGT. V lost 8 bases and J lost 4; bases outside the gene matches: 22. The length of the CDR3 is 20 residues. This CDR3 reads CASGRFGLAGESGSGETQYF. The CDR3 region has the DNA TGTGCCAGCGGACGCTTCGGACTAGCGGGGGAGTCCGGTTCGGGAGAGACCCAGTACTTC.

As regards this clonotype: A much larger clone sits a single nucleotide away, making a read error possible. The chain is built from TRBV5-1 and TRBJ2-2; 7 bases line up with TRBD1. The length of the CDR3 is 15 residues. Germline V gene sequence: CDR1 SGHRS, CDR2 YFSETQ. Written as DNA, the CDR3 is TGCGCCAGCAGCCAACGGGACAGCTTCACCGGGGAGATGTTTTTT. Protein product: CASSQRDSFTGEMFF.